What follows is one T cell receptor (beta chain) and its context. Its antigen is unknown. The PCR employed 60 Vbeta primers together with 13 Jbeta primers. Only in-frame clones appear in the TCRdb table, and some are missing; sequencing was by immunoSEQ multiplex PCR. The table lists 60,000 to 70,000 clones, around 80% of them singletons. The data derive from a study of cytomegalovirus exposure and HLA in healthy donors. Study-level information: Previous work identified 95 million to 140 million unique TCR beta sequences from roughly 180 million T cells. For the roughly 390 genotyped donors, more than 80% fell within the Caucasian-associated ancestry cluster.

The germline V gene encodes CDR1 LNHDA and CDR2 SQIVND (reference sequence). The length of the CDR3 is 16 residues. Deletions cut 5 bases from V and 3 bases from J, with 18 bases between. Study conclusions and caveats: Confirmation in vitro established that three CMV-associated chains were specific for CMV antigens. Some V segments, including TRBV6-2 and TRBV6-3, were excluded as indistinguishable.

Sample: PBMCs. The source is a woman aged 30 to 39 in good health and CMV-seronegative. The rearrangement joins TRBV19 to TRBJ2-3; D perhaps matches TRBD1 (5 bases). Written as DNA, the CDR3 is TGTGCCAGTAGTCCCATCTTGGACACTCCAACAGATACGCAGTATTTT. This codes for CASSPILDTPTDTQYF.